This T cell receptor beta chain is drawn from a study of T cell responses to AZD1222 COVID-19 vaccine. Sequencing used immunoSEQ multiplex PCR; TCRdb keeps in-frame clones, though not all of them. Here the sample spans about 140,000 clones, 90% being singletons. Germline V lookup: CDR1 LNHDA, CDR2 SQIVND (reference sequence). The V end was cut by 7 bases, the J end by 0 bases, with 18 bases between. CDR3 size: 16 residues. The specimen was peripheral blood, collected on day 0 of AZD1222 vaccination. The receptor was derived from an adult in good health. This rearrangement joins TRBV19 to TRBJ1-1, with D possibly TRBD1 on 6 matching bases. Here the CDR3 reads CASTTGIWGLNTEAFF. CDR3 coding DNA: TGTGCCAGTACCACAGGGATTTGGGGCTTGAACACTGAAGCTTTCTTT.